These T cell receptor beta chains were read from a single sample in a study of Graves' ophthalmopathy and Graves' hyperthyroidism. TCRdb re-called the multiplex PCR reads with MiXCR, one entry per CDR3 protein. The table lists 300,000 to 400,000 distinct CDR3 sequences, about 18% of them singletons. What was sequenced was peripheral blood. The receptor source for this set is an adult woman with stable Graves' hyperthyroidism. The CDR3 runs from the conserved cysteine through the conserved F or W. The order of the fields is J gene, clone size, V gene, D gene, CDR3 protein, CDR3 DNA. D genes are given only for firm matches. Clone sizes are given selectively: once, few, many, or a class where the clone is expanded.

j_call: TRBJ1-3; clone_size: few; v_call: TRBV5-5; d_call: .; cdr3_aa: CASSLFVPGNTIYF; cdr3_nt: TGTGCCAGCAGCCTTTTCGTCCCTGGAAACACCATATATTTT
j_call: TRBJ2-5; clone_size: .; v_call: TRBV28; d_call: TRBD2; cdr3_aa: CASSSPTSGQETQYF; cdr3_nt: TGTGCCAGCAGTTCTCCGACTAGCGGCCAAGAGACCCAGTACTTC
j_call: TRBJ1-6; clone_size: many; v_call: TRBV9; d_call: .; cdr3_aa: CASSPGRADNSPLHF; cdr3_nt: TGTGCCAGCAGCCCCGGAAGGGCAGATAATTCACCCCTCCACTTT
j_call: TRBJ1-1; clone_size: many; v_call: TRBV28; d_call: .; cdr3_aa: CASSSPDTEAFF; cdr3_nt: TGTGCCAGCAGTTCCCCGGACACTGAAGCTTTCTTT
j_call: TRBJ2-5; clone_size: many; v_call: TRBV6-5; d_call: .; cdr3_aa: CASSSQPPETQYF; cdr3_nt: TGTGCCAGCAGTTCCCAACCCCCAGAGACCCAGTACTTC
j_call: TRBJ1-2; clone_size: many; v_call: TRBV2; d_call: TRBD1; cdr3_aa: CASKGASNYGYTF; cdr3_nt: TGTGCCAGCAAGGGGGCTTCTAACTATGGCTACACCTTC
j_call: TRBJ2-2; clone_size: many; v_call: TRBV6-8; d_call: .; cdr3_aa: CASSPVQGGRTGELFF; cdr3_nt: TGTGCCAGCAGCCCCGTTCAGGGGGGGCGCACCGGGGAGCTGTTTTTT
j_call: TRBJ2-7; clone_size: many; v_call: TRBV30; d_call: .; cdr3_aa: CAWSPLQHSPYEQYF; cdr3_nt: TGTGCCTGGAGTCCCCTCCAGCACTCCCCCTACGAGCAGTACTTC
j_call: TRBJ2-5; clone_size: .; v_call: TRBV5-1; d_call: .; cdr3_aa: CASSKGPEHQETQYF; cdr3_nt: TGCGCCAGCAGCAAGGGTCCGGAACACCAAGAGACCCAGTACTTC
j_call: TRBJ2-7; clone_size: many; v_call: TRBV10-3; d_call: TRBD1; cdr3_aa: CAISDRDRGRNEQYF; cdr3_nt: TGTGCCATCAGTGACAGGGACAGGGGGCGGAACGAGCAGTACTTC
j_call: TRBJ2-2; clone_size: many; v_call: TRBV12-3/TRBV12-4; d_call: .; cdr3_aa: CASSPVVEAGELFF; cdr3_nt: TGTGCCAGCAGTCCCGTTGTGGAGGCCGGGGAGCTGTTTTTT
j_call: TRBJ1-1; clone_size: many; v_call: TRBV12-3/TRBV12-4; d_call: .; cdr3_aa: CASSLANLVNTEAFF; cdr3_nt: TGTGCCAGCAGTTTAGCCAATCTTGTGAACACTGAAGCTTTCTTT